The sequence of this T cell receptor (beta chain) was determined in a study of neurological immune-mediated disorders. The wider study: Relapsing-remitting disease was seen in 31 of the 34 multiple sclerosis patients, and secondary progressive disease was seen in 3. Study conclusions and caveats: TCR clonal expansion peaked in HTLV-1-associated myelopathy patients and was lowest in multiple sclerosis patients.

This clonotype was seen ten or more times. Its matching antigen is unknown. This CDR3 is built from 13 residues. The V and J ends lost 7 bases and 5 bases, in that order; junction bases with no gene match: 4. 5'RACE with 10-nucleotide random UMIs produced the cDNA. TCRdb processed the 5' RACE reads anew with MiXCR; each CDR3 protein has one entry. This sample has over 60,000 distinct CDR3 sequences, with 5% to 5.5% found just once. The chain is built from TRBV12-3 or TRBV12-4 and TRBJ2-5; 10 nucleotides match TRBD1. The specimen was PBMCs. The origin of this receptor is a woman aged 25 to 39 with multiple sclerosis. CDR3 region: CASKTGGRETQYF. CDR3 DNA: TGTGCCAGCAAGACAGGGGGCCGGGAGACCCAGTACTTC.